This T cell receptor (beta chain) was sequenced in a study of identical twins. This clonotype was observed many times. TCRdb reprocessed the 5' RACE reads via MiXCR and lists one record per CDR3 protein. There are 450,000 to 600,000 distinct CDR3 sequences in the sample; 20% to 25% occur only once, and around 0.5% lies in the top ten. This sample also belongs to another study, concerning yellow fever vaccine responses in identical twins.

The sample taken for sequencing was CD4+ T cells sorted from blood. The receptor comes from a young woman in good health.

This CDR3 reads CASSMTGTNTEAFF. The CDR3 nucleotides are TGCGCCAGCAGCATGACAGGGACGAACACTGAAGCTTTCTTT. This sequence joins TRBV5-1 and TRBJ1-1, with 7 positions matching TRBD1. V lost 4 bases and J lost 1; bases outside the gene matches: 4. CDR1 is SGHRS and CDR2 is YFSETQ in the germline V gene. This CDR3 has 14 amino acids. The entire variable domain, with the rest obtained from reference TRBV5-1 and TRBJ1-1, is as follows: KAGVTQTPRYLIKTRGQQVTLSCSPISGHRSVSWYQQTPGQGLQFLFEYFSETQRNKGNFPGRFSGRQFSNSRSEMNVSTLELGDSALYLCASSMTGTNTEAFFGQGTRLTVV.